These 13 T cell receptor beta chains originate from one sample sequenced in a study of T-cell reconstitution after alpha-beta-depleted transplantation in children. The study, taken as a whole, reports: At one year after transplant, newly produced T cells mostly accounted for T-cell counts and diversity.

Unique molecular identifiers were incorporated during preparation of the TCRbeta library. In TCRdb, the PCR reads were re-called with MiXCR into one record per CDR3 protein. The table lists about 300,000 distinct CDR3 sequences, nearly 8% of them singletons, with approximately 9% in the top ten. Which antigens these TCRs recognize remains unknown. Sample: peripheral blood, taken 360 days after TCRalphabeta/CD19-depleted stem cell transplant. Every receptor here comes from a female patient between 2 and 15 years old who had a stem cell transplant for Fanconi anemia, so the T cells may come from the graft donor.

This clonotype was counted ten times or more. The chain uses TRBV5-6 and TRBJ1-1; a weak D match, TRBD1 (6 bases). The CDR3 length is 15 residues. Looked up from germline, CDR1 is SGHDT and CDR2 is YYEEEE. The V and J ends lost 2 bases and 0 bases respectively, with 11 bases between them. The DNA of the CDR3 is TGTGCCAGCAGCTTCAAACAGGGCGTGAACACTGAAGCTTTCTTT. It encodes CASSFKQGVNTEAFF.

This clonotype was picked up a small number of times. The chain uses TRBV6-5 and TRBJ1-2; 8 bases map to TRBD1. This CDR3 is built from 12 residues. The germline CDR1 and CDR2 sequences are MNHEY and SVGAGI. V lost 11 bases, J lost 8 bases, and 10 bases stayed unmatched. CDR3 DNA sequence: TGTGCCGCGGTCGCAGGGGGCGGGGGCTACACCTTC. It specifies CAAVAGGGGYTF.

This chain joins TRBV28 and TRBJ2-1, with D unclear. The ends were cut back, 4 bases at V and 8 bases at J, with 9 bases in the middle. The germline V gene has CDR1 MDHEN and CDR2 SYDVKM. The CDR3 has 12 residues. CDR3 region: CASSSRRHEQFF. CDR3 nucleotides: TGTGCCAGCAGTTCTAGGCGCCATGAGCAGTTCTTC.

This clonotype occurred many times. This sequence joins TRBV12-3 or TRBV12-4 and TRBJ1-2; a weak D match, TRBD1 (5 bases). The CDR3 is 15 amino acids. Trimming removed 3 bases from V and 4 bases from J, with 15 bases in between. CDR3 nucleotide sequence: TGTGCCAGCAGTTTTGGGGCCCGGGACGTCTATGGCTACACCTTC. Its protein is CASSFGARDVYGYTF.

The CDR3 reads CASGTLGNPQYF. In DNA, the CDR3 is TGTGCCAGCGGGACCCTCGGTAACCCGCAGTACTTC. V and J are TRBV13 and TRBJ2-7; D possibly matches TRBD1 or TRBD2 (5 bases each). The CDR3 covers 12 residues. Germline CDR1 and CDR2: PRHDT and FYEKMQ (reference sequence). V was cut by 8 bases and J by 9 bases, with 17 bases left in between.

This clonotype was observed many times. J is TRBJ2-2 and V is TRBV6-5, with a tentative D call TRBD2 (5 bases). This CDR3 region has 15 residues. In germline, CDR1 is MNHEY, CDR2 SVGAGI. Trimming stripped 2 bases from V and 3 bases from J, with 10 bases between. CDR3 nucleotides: TGTGCCAGCAGTTACAGCGGCAGTTACACCGGGGAGCTGTTTTTT. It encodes CASSYSGSYTGELFF.

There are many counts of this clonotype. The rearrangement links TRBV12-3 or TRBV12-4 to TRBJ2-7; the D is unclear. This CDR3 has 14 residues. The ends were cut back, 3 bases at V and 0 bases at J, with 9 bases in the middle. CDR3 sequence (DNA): TGTGCCAGCAGTTTGGCGGCTTTCTCCTACGAGCAGTACTTC. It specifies CASSLAAFSYEQYF.

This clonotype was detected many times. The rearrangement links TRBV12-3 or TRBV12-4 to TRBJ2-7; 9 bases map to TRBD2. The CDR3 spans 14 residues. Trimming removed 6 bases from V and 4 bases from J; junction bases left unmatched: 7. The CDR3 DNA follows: TGTGCCAGCAGCACAGCGGGAGGCCTATACGAGCAGTACTTC. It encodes CASSTAGGLYEQYF.

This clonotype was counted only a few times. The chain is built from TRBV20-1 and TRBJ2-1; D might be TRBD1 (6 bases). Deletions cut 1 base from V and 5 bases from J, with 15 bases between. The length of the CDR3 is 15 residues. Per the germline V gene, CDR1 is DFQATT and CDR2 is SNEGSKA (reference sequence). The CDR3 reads CSARVWGRVDNEQFF. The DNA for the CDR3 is TGCAGTGCTAGAGTGTGGGGGCGCGTCGACAATGAGCAGTTCTTC.

The CDR3: CASSLTGLAGGDTGELFF. CDR3 bases: TGTGCCAGCAGCTTAACGGGACTAGCGGGAGGGGACACCGGGGAGCTGTTTTTT. V usage is TRBV11-1 and J usage is TRBJ2-2; 16 bases line up with TRBD2. Germline-derived CDR1 and CDR2 are SGHAT and FQDESV (reference sequence). This CDR3 has 18 amino acids. V shed 2 bases and J 3 bases; nucleotides not matched to a gene: 3.

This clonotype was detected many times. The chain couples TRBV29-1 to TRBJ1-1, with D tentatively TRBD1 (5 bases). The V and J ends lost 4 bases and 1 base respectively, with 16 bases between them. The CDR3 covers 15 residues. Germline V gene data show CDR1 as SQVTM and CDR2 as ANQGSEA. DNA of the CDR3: TGCAGCGTTGGGGGCGATAACTTGGGGAACACTGAAGCTTTCTTT. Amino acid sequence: CSVGGDNLGNTEAFF.

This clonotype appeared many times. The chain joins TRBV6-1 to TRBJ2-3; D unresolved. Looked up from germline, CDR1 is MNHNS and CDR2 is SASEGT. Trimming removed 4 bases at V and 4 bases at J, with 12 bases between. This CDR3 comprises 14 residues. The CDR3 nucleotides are TGTGCCAGCAGTGTGCTCCCCAGGTCAGATACGCAGTATTTT. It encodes CASSVLPRSDTQYF.

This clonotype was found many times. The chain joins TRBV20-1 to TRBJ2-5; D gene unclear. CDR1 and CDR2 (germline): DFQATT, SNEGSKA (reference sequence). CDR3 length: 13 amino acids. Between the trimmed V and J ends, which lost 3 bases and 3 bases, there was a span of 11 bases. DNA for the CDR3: TGCAGTGCTAGGGCTACCAATAAAGAGACCCAGTACTTC. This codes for CSARATNKETQYF.